Listed here are 23 T cell receptor beta chains from one sample, sequenced in a study of CD8 T cells in Susac syndrome. Random-hexamer reverse transcription was applied to roughly 0.5 to 1 ug RNA. One entry per CDR3 protein, called by TCRdb with MiXCR from the immunoSEQ multiplex PCR reads. In the table there are roughly 300,000 distinct CDR3 sequences, roughly 81% of which are singletons. The sample was CD8+ T cells from PBMCs. Every receptor here comes from a human donor with multiple sclerosis.

The rearrangement links TRBV28 to TRBJ2-5; TRBD2 matches 9 bases. The CDR3 covers 13 residues. V lost 8 bases and J lost 4; bases outside the gene matches: 5. The V gene's germline CDR1 is MDHEN and CDR2 SYDVKM. In DNA, the CDR3 is TGTGCCAGCGAGGGCGGGAGGGGAGAGACCCAGTACTTC. Translated, it gives CASEGGRGETQYF. The variable domain in full, completed from reference TRBV28 and TRBJ2-5, reads DVKVTQSSRYLVKRTGEKVFLECVQDMDHENMFWYRQDPGLGLRLIYFSYDVKMKEKGDIPEGYSVSREKKERFSLILESASTNQTSMYLCASEGGRGETQYFGPGTRLLVL.

The V call is TRBV28, the J call TRBJ2-5; TRBD1 might be the D (6 bases). The ends were cut back, 6 bases at V and 2 bases at J, with 13 bases in the middle. This CDR3 spans 14 amino acids. Germline assignment: CDR1 MDHEN and CDR2 SYDVKM. The DNA of the CDR3 is TGTGCCAGCAGCCCCGGGACAACTCAAGAGACCCAGTACTTC. This codes for CASSPGTTQETQYF.

This clonotype was counted a few times. The chain couples TRBV10-3 to TRBJ1-2; a weak D match, TRBD1 (6 bases). The CDR3 consists of 15 residues. V gave up 4 bases and J gave up 0 bases, with 12 bases separating them. Germline CDR1 and CDR2: ENHRY and SYGVKD. The CDR3 bases are TGTGCCATCAGTGTGAACAGGGCAACTAACTATGGCTACACCTTC. Its translation is CAISVNRATNYGYTF.

The V call is TRBV4-1, the J call TRBJ2-7; the D gene is possibly TRBD2 (6 bases). Trimming took 0 bases from V and 6 from J, leaving 18 bases between them. The germline CDR1 and CDR2 sequences are MGHRA and YSYEKL. The CDR3 spans 16 residues. Here the CDR3 DNA reads TGCGCCAGCAGCCAAGAGGTTCGGGAGAGGCCCTCCGAGCAGTACTTC. It translates to CASSQEVRERPSEQYF.

This rearrangement joins TRBV12-3 or TRBV12-4 to TRBJ1-1, with 9 bases aligning to TRBD1. The V and J ends lost 3 bases and 7 bases, in that order; junction bases with no gene match: 12. The CDR3 is 16 amino acids. CDR3 residues: CASSFQSAGQGVEAFF. CDR3 nucleotide sequence: TGTGCCAGCAGTTTTCAGTCCGCGGGACAGGGAGTTGAAGCTTTCTTT.

The chain uses TRBV27 and TRBJ2-7, with D perhaps matching TRBD2 (6 bases). The CDR3 is made up of 13 amino acids. Deletions cut 0 bases from V and 5 bases from J, with 8 bases between. Germline assignment: CDR1 MNHEY and CDR2 SMNVEV (reference sequence). The CDR3 sequence is CASSLSAGHEQYF. CDR3 bases: TGTGCCAGCAGTTTATCCGCGGGACACGAGCAGTACTTC.

The chain carries TRBV29-1 and TRBJ1-4; possibly TRBD1 for D (6 bases). V was cut by 8 bases and J by 5 bases, with 15 bases left in between. CDR3 size: 13 residues. CDR1 SQVTM and CDR2 ANQGSEA come from the germline V gene. The CDR3 reads CSLQTRGNEKLFF. For the CDR3, the DNA is TGCAGCCTACAGACAAGGGGGAATGAAAAACTGTTTTTT.

The V gene is TRBV5-1, the J gene TRBJ1-1; D is unresolved. Germline V gene sequence: CDR1 SGHRS, CDR2 YFSETQ. CDR3 length: 11 residues. Trimming removed 0 bases at V and 8 bases at J, with 5 bases between. CDR3 amino acids: CASSLGVEAFF. The CDR3 DNA reads as TGCGCCAGCAGCTTGGGAGTAGAAGCTTTCTTT.

The chain joins TRBV12-3 or TRBV12-4 to TRBJ1-4, with D uncertain. This CDR3 contains 13 residues. V lost 7 bases, J lost 5 bases, and 11 bases lay in between. CDR3 sequence (DNA): TGTGCCAGCAATGACGGCCTAAATGAAAAACTGTTTTTT. Translating gives CASNDGLNEKLFF.

The V call is TRBV12-3 or TRBV12-4, the J call TRBJ1-5; 9 bases are shared with TRBD1. V lost 3 bases and J lost 4; bases outside the gene matches: 7. The CDR3 spans 16 residues. The CDR3 spells CASSLGQGGWNQPQHF. CDR3 nucleotide sequence: TGTGCCAGCAGTTTGGGACAGGGCGGTTGGAATCAGCCCCAGCATTTT.

The J gene is TRBJ1-1, the V gene TRBV2; D is undetermined. Germline-derived CDR1 and CDR2 are SNHLY and FYNNEI. The V and J ends lost 8 bases and 2 bases respectively, with 12 bases between them. The CDR3 covers 13 residues. In DNA form, the CDR3 reads TGTGCCAGCGTATATCAAGGTAACACTGAAGCTTTCTTT. Protein: CASVYQGNTEAFF.

The sample holds a few counts of this clonotype. This sequence joins TRBV27 and TRBJ2-5; tentative D call: TRBD2 (5 bases). The length of the CDR3 is 15 residues. Germline-derived CDR1 and CDR2 are MNHEY and SMNVEV (reference sequence). The V end lost 4 bases, the J end lost 4 bases, and 16 bases lay between the germline ends. The CDR3 nucleotides read TGTGCCAGCAGTTCAAACGGGAATAGAGCAGAGACCCAGTACTTC. This sequence encodes CASSSNGNRAETQYF.

The table lists this clonotype with a few counts. The chain recombines TRBV12-3 or TRBV12-4 with TRBJ2-3; 13 nucleotides line up with TRBD2. With 5 bases clipped from V and 4 bases from J, the junction kept 6 bases outside the gene matches. The CDR3 loop spans 16 amino acids. Here the CDR3 reads CASSIGLAGVSDTQYF. CDR3 nucleotides: TGTGCCAGCAGTATAGGACTAGCGGGAGTCTCAGATACGCAGTATTTT.

The chain joins TRBV6-1 to TRBJ2-7; tentative D call: TRBD1 (5 bases). V shed 6 bases and J shed 4 bases, with 22 bases lying between them. The CDR3 length is 16 residues. CDR1 is MNHNS and CDR2 is SASEGT in the germline V gene. DNA for the CDR3: TGTGCCAGCAGGATATCCTCGGACATCTCCCCTTACGAGCAGTACTTC. Its translation is CASRISSDISPYEQYF.

The chain links TRBV5-1 to TRBJ1-1; 7 bases match TRBD1. CDR3 length: 14 amino acids. V trimming: 2 bases; J trimming: 7 bases; junction bases outside the gene matches: 8. Germline CDR1 and CDR2: SGHRS and YFSETQ. The CDR3 is CASSFRPDRDEAFF. As DNA, the CDR3 is TGCGCCAGCAGCTTTCGCCCCGACAGGGATGAAGCTTTCTTT.

A few counts support this clonotype. The chain links TRBV20-1 to TRBJ2-1; D is ambiguous. The CDR3 covers 11 residues. Germline CDR1 is DFQATT and CDR2 is SNEGSKA (reference sequence). V gave up 7 bases and J gave up 4 bases, with 8 bases separating them. The CDR3 protein is CSGDSYNEQFF. Written as DNA, the CDR3 is TGCAGTGGGGATAGTTACAATGAGCAGTTCTTC.

This chain joins TRBV7-9 and TRBJ2-1; D remains unclear. The CDR3 covers 11 residues. With 1 base removed from V and 14 bases from J, the gap between germline ends came to 9 bases. Germline V gene sequence: CDR1 SEHNR, CDR2 FQNEAQ (reference sequence). The CDR3 DNA follows: TGTGCCAGCAGCTTAGGGCCGGCCGAGTTCTTC. This encodes CASSLGPAEFF.

This clonotype was found a few times. The chain has TRBV7-8 and TRBJ1-5, with 11 bases matching TRBD1. The germline CDR1 and CDR2 sequences are SGHVS and FQNEAQ. The CDR3 contains 18 residues. V dropped 4 bases and J dropped 2; count of bases not matched to a gene: 10. The CDR3 sequence: CASSWSGQGARGNQPQHF. The CDR3 DNA follows: TGTGCCAGCAGCTGGTCTGGACAGGGGGCGCGAGGCAATCAGCCCCAGCATTTT.

The chain couples TRBV25-1 to TRBJ2-3; D is uncertain. This CDR3 has 13 amino acids. Germline loops: CDR1 MGHDK, CDR2 SYGVNS. V was pared by 0 bases and J by 6 bases, with 7 bases between. The CDR3 coding sequence is TGTGCCAGCAGTGAATATATGGGGGATACGCAGTATTTT. This encodes CASSEYMGDTQYF.

This clonotype was detected only once. The V call is TRBV7-9, the J call TRBJ2-1; D could derive from TRBD1 or TRBD2 (5 bases each). The CDR3 is made up of 12 amino acids. Germline V CDR1 and CDR2: SEHNR, FQNEAQ (reference sequence). V was trimmed by 4 bases and J by 9 bases, leaving 10 bases between them. CDR3 region: CASSWGNPEQFF. CDR3 DNA: TGTGCCAGCAGCTGGGGGAATCCTGAGCAGTTCTTC.

CDR3 DNA: TGTGCCAGCAGTAAAATGCCACCCCGATCTGACACAGGGGCCTATGTCTATGGCTACACCTTC. The encoded protein is CASSKMPPRSDTGAYVYGYTF. The chain couples TRBV28 to TRBJ1-2, with 7 bases aligning to TRBD1. V lost 5 bases, J lost 4 bases, and 28 bases stayed unmatched. The CDR3 has 21 residues. Germline assignment: CDR1 MDHEN and CDR2 SYDVKM.

This chain links TRBV27 with TRBJ2-7, with 10 bases that match TRBD2. This CDR3 has 14 amino acids. Germline V gives CDR1 MNHEY, CDR2 SMNVEV (reference sequence). The J segment lost 2 bases and the V segment lost 2 bases, leaving 0 bases of the junction unmatched. CDR3 DNA sequence: TGTGCCAGCAGTTTAGGGACTAGCGCCTACGAGCAGTACTTC. This sequence encodes CASSLGTSAYEQYF.

The chain recombines TRBV7-9 with TRBJ2-1, with 7 bases matching TRBD2. Germline loops: CDR1 SEHNR, CDR2 FQNEAQ (reference sequence). This CDR3 region has 13 residues. V lost 11 bases and J lost 3; bases outside the gene matches: 7. The CDR3 is CAAGLADYNEQFF. CDR3 coding DNA: TGTGCCGCCGGGCTAGCGGACTACAATGAGCAGTTCTTC. Full variable domain (rest looked up from reference TRBV7-9 and TRBJ2-1): DTGVSQNPRHKITKRGQNVTFRCDPISEHNRLYWYRQTLGQGPEFLTYFQNEAQLEKSRLLSDRFSAERPKGSFSTLEIQRTEQGDSAMYLCAAGLADYNEQFFGPGTRLTVL.